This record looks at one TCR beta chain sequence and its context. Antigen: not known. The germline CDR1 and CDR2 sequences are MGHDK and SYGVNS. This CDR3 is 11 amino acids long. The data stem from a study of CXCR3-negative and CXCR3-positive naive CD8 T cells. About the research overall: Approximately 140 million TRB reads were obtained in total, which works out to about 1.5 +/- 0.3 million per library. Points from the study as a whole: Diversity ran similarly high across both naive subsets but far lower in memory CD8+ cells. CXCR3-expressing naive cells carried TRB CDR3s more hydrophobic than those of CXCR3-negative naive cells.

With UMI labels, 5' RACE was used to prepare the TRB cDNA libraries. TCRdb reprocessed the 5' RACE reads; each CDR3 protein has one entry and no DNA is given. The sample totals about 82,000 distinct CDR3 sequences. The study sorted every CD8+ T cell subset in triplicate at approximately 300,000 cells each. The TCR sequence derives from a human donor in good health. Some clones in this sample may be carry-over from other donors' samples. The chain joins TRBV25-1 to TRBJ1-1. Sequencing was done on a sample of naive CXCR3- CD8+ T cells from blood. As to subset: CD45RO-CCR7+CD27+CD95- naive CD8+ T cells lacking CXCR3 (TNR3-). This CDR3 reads CASSDLTEAFF.